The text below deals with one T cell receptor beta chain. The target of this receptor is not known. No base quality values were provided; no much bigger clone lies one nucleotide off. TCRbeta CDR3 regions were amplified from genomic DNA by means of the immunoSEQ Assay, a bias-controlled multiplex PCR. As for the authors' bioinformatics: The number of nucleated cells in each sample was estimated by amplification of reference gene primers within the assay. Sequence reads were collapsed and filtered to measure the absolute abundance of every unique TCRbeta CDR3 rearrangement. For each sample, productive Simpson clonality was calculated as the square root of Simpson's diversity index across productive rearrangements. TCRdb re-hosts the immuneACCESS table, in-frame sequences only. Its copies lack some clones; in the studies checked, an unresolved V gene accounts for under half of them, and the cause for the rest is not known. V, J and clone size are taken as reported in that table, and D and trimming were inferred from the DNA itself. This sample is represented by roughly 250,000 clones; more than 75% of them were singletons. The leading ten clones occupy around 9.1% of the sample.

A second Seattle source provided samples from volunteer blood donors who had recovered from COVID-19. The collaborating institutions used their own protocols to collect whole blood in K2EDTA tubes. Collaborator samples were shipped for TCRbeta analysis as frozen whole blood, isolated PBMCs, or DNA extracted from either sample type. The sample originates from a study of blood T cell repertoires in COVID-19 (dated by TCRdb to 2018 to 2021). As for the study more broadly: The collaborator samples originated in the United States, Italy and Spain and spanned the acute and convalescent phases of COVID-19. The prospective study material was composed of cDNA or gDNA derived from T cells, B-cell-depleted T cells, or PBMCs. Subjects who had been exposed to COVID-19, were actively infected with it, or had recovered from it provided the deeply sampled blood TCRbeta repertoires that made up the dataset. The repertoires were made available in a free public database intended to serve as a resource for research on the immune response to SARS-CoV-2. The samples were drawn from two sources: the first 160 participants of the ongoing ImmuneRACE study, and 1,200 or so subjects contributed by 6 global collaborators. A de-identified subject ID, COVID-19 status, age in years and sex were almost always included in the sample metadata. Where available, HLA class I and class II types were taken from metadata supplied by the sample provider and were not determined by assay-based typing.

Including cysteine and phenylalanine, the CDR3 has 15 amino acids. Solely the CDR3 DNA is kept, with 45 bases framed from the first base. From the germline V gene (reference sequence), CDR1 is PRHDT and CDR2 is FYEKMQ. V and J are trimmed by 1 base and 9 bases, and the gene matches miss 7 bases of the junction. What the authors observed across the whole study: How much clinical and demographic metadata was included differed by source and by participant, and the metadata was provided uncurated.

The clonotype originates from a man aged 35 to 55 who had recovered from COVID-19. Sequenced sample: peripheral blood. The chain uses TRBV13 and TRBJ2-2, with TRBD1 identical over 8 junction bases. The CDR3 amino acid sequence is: CASSLAGGALRELFF. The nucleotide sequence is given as TGTGCCAGCAGCTTAGCAGGGGGCGCCCTAAGGGAGCTGTTTTTT.